The next 18 T cell receptor beta chains were all read from a single sample in a study of somatic mutations in cytotoxic T cells in rheumatoid arthritis listed by TCRdb under 2017. The method was the immunoSEQ multiplex PCR assay. TCRdb stores this immuneACCESS table with in-frame sequences only. Part of the clones is absent; in the studies checked, under half of the shortfall reflects unresolved V genes, and no reason is known for the rest. For this sample there are tens of thousands of clones; 86% appear just once. 18% of the sample belongs to the ten largest clones. Sequenced material: CD8+ T cells sorted from blood. The receptors originated from a woman aged 45 to 65 in good health.

The chain combines TRBV10-2 with TRBJ2-5; the D gene is possibly TRBD2 (6 bases). Per the germline V gene, CDR1 is WSHSY and CDR2 is SAAADI. The germline V and J ends were trimmed by 6 bases and 3 bases, with 11 bases remaining between them. The CDR3 is 13 residues long. In DNA, the CDR3 is TGCGCCAGCAGCGGGGACTTGGAAGAGACCCAGTACTTC. Translating gives CASSGDLEETQYF.

This rearrangement joins TRBV11-2 to TRBJ2-7; D call uncertain. Trimming shortened V by 5 bases and J by 6 bases, and 17 bases separated the two germline ends. This CDR3 has 14 amino acids. CDR1 and CDR2 (germline): SGHAT, FQNNGV. The CDR3 DNA sequence: TGTGCCAGCAGCCTCGAGGACGGGCTTTTCGAGCAGTACTTC. Its translation: CASSLEDGLFEQYF.

This chain links TRBV7-9 with TRBJ1-2; D is uncertain. There are 15 residues in the CDR3. Between the trimmed V and J ends, which lost 5 bases and 4 bases, there was a span of 17 bases. CDR1 SEHNR and CDR2 FQNEAQ come from the germline V gene (reference sequence). This CDR3 is CASSPAAGSLYGYTF. As DNA, the CDR3 is TGTGCCAGCAGCCCGGCGGCCGGGAGTCTCTATGGCTACACCTTC.

V gene TRBV6-5 combines with J gene TRBJ2-1; D not resolved. Between the trimmed V and J ends, which lost 9 bases and 10 bases, there was a span of 16 bases. Germline values: CDR1 MNHEY, CDR2 SVGAGI. The CDR3 runs to 12 residues. The CDR3 DNA sequence: TGTGCCAGTCAAGGGCCCGGGTTAGAGCAGTTCTTC. Amino acid sequence: CASQGPGLEQFF.

This chain connects TRBV19 to TRBJ1-5, with TRBD1 matching 7 bases. Losses at the gene ends were 6 bases for V and 3 bases for J; bases not matched to a gene: 5. Looked up from germline, CDR1 is LNHDA and CDR2 is SQIVND (reference sequence). This CDR3 region has 14 residues. CDR3 in DNA: TGTGCCAGTAGGGACAGGACCTTCAATCAGCCCCAGCATTTT. Translation: CASRDRTFNQPQHF.

The rearrangement links TRBV5-6 to TRBJ1-1; 7 positions match TRBD1. Germline loops: CDR1 SGHDT, CDR2 YYEEEE. The J segment lost 3 bases and the V segment lost 1 base, leaving 3 bases of the junction unmatched. The CDR3 extends over 14 amino acids. In DNA form, the CDR3 reads TGTGCCAGCAGCTTGACAGGGGATGACACTGAAGCTTTCTTT. It is translated as CASSLTGDDTEAFF.

The genes are TRBV27 and TRBJ1-1, with no clear D. Germline V gene sequence: CDR1 MNHEY, CDR2 SMNVEV (reference sequence). Trimming stripped 3 bases from V and 6 bases from J, with 11 bases between. This CDR3 contains 13 residues. DNA of the CDR3: TGTGCCAGCAGTTTGGTCTGGGGTGCTGAAGCTTTCTTT. Residues: CASSLVWGAEAFF.

The chain joins TRBV6-1 to TRBJ2-7, with TRBD2 identical over 14 bases. Unmatched junction bases numbered 4, after V lost 2 bases and J lost 4 bases. This CDR3 comprises 16 residues. Germline V gene sequence: CDR1 MNHNS, CDR2 SASEGT. CDR3 amino acids: CASSETGLAGAYEQYF. The CDR3 DNA sequence: TGTGCCAGCAGTGAAACGGGACTAGCGGGGGCATACGAGCAGTACTTC.

This clone showed up just once. J is TRBJ2-3 and V is TRBV7-6, with a tentative D call TRBD2 (5 bases). The ends were cut back, 3 bases at V and 10 bases at J, with 35 bases in the middle. The CDR3 length is 20 residues. Germline assignment: CDR1 SGHVS and CDR2 FNYEAQ. CDR3: CASSFLPSLSGRGLKRAQYF. Here the CDR3 DNA reads TGTGCCAGCAGCTTCCTTCCCTCCCTAAGCGGCCGAGGCTTAAAAAGGGCGCAGTATTTT. The complete variable domain, with remaining parts taken from reference TRBV7-6 and TRBJ2-3, reads GAGVSQSPRYKVTKRGQDVALRCDPISGHVSLYWYRQALGQGPEFLTYFNYEAQQDKSGLPNDRFSAERPEGSISTLTIQRTEQRDSAMYRCASSFLPSLSGRGLKRAQYFGPGTRLTVL.

The J gene is TRBJ1-4, the V gene TRBV28, with 9 bases that match TRBD1. From germline, CDR1 is MDHEN and CDR2 SYDVKM. Trimming at V came to 4 bases and at J to 10 bases, leaving 10 bases not matched to a gene. The CDR3 extends over 15 amino acids. CDR3 loop: CASSSGTGYVRKLFF. The CDR3 DNA reads as TGTGCCAGCAGTTCTGGGACAGGGTACGTTCGAAAACTGTTTTTT.

Comments on this clone: At one end the junction does not follow the germline gene, possibly because of a read error. The chain's CDR3 is CASSPVELSNEQFF. As DNA, the CDR3 is TGTGCTAGCAGCCCGGTTGAATTGTCCAATGAGCAGTTCTTC. This rearrangement joins TRBV7-7 to TRBJ2-1; D unresolved. The germline V gene encodes CDR1 SSHAT and CDR2 FNYEAQ (reference sequence). This CDR3 region has 14 residues. The full variable domain, rest sourced from reference TRBV7-7 and TRBJ2-1, is GAGVSQSPRYKVTKRGQDVTLRCDPISSHATLYWYQQALGQGPEFLTYFNYEAQPDKSGLPSDRFSAERPEGSISTLTIQRTEQRDSAMYRCASSPVELSNEQFFGPGTRLTVL.

This sequence joins TRBV4-1 and TRBJ1-2; 9 bases are a match to TRBD1. V dropped 4 bases and J dropped 3; count of bases not matched to a gene: 18. From germline, CDR1 is MGHRA and CDR2 YSYEKL. The CDR3 has 19 amino acids. CDR3 in amino acids: CASSLAGGSRDRADYGYTF. CDR3 nucleotides: TGCGCCAGCAGCCTTGCCGGGGGGTCACGGGACAGGGCGGACTATGGCTACACCTTC.

This clone has more than one count but fewer than ten. The rearrangement links TRBV27 to TRBJ1-1, with unresolved D. CDR1 is MNHEY and CDR2 is SMNVEV in the germline V gene (reference sequence). Trimming removed 7 bases from V and 1 base from J, with 7 bases in between. The CDR3 is made up of 12 amino acids. CDR3 residues: CASKEGNTEAFF. The DNA of the CDR3 is TGTGCCAGCAAGGAGGGGAACACTGAAGCTTTCTTT.

J is TRBJ2-1 and V is TRBV11-2; a possible D gene is TRBD2 (5 bases). CDR1 is SGHAT and CDR2 is FQNNGV in the germline V gene. Trimming left V 0 bases short and J 5 bases short, with 14 bases between. CDR3 length: 16 residues. The CDR3 bases are TGTGCCAGCAGCTTAGATCTACTCGACTATGACAATGAGCAGTTCTTC. Protein: CASSLDLLDYDNEQFF.

V usage is TRBV11-2 and J usage is TRBJ2-7, with 7 bases identical to TRBD1. V was pared by 5 bases and J by 3 bases, with 7 bases of the junction left unmatched. Germline V CDR1 and CDR2: SGHAT, FQNNGV. This CDR3 region has 14 residues. In nucleotides, the CDR3 is TGTGCCAGCAGCGTGGGACAGAGCTACTACGAGCAGTACGTC. It translates to CASSVGQSYYEQYV.

V usage is TRBV15 and J usage is TRBJ2-7, with TRBD1 as a possible D gene (6 bases). Trimming left V 0 bases short and J 2 bases short, with 11 bases between. Germline V gives CDR1 LNHNV, CDR2 YYDKDF (reference sequence). There are 15 residues in the CDR3. The CDR3 DNA reads as TGTGCCACCAGCAGAGACAGGGACAACCCCTACGAGCAGTACGTC. Its translation is CATSRDRDNPYEQYV.

The V gene is TRBV19, the J gene TRBJ2-6; 9 nucleotides agree with TRBD1. The germline CDR1 and CDR2 sequences are LNHDA and SQIVND (reference sequence). The CDR3 totals 18 residues. V shed 6 bases and J 1 base; nucleotides not matched to a gene: 10. CDR3: CASRFRDRDHSGANVLTF. The CDR3 DNA reads as TGTGCCAGTAGGTTCCGGGACAGGGATCATTCTGGGGCCAACGTCCTGACTTTC.

The chain uses TRBV11-2 and TRBJ2-7; 7 bases are shared with TRBD1. The CDR3 consists of 15 residues. Trimming removed 8 bases from V and 4 bases from J; junction bases left unmatched: 14. The germline V gene has CDR1 SGHAT and CDR2 FQNNGV. The CDR3 here is CASSTGPGQNYEQYV. Written as DNA, the CDR3 is TGTGCCAGCTCAACTGGGCCGGGACAGAATTACGAGCAGTACGTC.